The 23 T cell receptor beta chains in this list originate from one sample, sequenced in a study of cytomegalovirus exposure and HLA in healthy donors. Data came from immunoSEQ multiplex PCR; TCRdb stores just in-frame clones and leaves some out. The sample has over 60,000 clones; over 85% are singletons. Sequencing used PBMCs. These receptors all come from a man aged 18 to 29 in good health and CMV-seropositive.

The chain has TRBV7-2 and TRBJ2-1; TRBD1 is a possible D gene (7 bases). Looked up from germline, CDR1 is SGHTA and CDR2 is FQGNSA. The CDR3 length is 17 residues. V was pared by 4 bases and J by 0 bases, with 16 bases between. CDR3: CASSSVRGRDSYNEQFF. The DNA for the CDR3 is TGTGCCAGCAGCTCCGTTAGGGGGCGGGACTCCTACAATGAGCAGTTCTTC.

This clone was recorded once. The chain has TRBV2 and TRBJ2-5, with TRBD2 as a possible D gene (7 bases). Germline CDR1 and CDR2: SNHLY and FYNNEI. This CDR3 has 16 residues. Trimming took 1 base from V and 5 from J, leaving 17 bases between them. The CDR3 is CASSEERAGAGETQYF. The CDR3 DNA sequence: TGTGCCAGCAGTGAAGAACGCGCGGGGGCGGGGGAGACCCAGTACTTC. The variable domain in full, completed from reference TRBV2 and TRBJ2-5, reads EPEVTQTPSHQVTQMGQEVILRCVPISNHLYFYWYRQILGQKVEFLVSFYNNEISEKSEIFDDQFSVERPDGSNFTLKIRSTKLEDSAMYFCASSEERAGAGETQYFGPGTRLLVL.

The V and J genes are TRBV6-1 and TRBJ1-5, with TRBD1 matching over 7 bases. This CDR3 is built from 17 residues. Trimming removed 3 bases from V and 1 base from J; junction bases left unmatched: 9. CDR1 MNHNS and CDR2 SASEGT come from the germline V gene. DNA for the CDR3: TGTGCCAGCAGTGATCAACTAAACAGGGGAAGCAATCAGCCCCAGCATTTT. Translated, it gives CASSDQLNRGSNQPQHF.

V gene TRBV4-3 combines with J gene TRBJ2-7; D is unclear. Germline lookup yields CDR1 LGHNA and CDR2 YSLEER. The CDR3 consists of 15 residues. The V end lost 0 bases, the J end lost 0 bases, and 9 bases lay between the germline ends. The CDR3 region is CASSQEVRSSYEQYF. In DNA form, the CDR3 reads TGCGCCAGCAGCCAAGAGGTACGTAGCTCCTACGAGCAGTACTTC.

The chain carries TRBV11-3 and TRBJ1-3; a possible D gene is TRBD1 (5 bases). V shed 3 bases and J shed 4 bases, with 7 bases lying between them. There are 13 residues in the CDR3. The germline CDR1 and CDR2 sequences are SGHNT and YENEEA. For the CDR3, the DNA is TGTGCCAGCAGCTTCAGGGCGGGAAACACCATATATTTT. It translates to CASSFRAGNTIYF.

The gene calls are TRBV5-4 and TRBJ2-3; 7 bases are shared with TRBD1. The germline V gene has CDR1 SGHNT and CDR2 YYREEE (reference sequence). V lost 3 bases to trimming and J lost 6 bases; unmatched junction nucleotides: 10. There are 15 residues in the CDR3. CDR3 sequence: CASSSDLDRADTQYF. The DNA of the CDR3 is TGTGCCAGCAGCTCAGACCTAGACAGGGCGGATACGCAGTATTTT.

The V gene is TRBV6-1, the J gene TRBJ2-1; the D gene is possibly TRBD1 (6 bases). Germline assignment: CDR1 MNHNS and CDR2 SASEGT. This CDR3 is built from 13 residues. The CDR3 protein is CGTGTPSYNEQFF. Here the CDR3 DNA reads TGTGGAACCGGGACACCCTCCTACAATGAGCAGTTCTTC.

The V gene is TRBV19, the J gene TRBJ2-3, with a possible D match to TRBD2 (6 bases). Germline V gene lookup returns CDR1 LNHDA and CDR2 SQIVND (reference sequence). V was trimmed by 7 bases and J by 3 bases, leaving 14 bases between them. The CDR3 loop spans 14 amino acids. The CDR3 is CASNLALTTDTQYF. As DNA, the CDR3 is TGTGCCAGTAATCTAGCGCTAACAACAGATACGCAGTATTTT.

CDR3 loop: CASSSGGGLSQHF. The CDR3, as DNA: TGTGCCAGCAGTTCTGGCGGGGGGCTGTCCCAGCATTTT. The chain has TRBV27 and TRBJ1-5; perhaps TRBD1 as D (6 bases). The CDR3 runs 13 residues. Per the germline V gene, CDR1 is MNHEY and CDR2 is SMNVEV (reference sequence). The V gene lost 4 bases and the J gene lost 11 bases, with 15 bases spanning the gap.

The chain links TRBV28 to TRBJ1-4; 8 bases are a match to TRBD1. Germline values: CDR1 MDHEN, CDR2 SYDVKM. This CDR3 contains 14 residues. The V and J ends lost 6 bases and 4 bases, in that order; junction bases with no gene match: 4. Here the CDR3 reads CASRRQGYNEKLFF. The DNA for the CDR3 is TGTGCCAGCAGGAGACAGGGGTATAATGAAAAACTGTTTTTT.

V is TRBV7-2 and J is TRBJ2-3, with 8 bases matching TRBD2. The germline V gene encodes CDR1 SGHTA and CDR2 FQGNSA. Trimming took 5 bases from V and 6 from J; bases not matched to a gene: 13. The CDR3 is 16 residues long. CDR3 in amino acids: CASSPLPGGVRDTQYF. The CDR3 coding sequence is TGTGCCAGCAGCCCATTACCCGGGGGGGTACGCGATACGCAGTATTTT.

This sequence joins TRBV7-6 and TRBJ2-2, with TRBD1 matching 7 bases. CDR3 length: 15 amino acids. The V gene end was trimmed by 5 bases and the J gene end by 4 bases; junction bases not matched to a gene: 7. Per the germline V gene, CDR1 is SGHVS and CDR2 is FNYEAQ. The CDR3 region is CASSGYRGATGELFF. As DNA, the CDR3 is TGTGCCAGCAGCGGATACAGGGGAGCCACCGGGGAGCTGTTTTTT.

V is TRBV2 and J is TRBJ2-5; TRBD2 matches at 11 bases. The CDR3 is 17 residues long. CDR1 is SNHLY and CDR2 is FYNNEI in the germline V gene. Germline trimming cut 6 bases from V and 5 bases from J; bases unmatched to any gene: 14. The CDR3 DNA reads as TGTGCCAGCAGACGAACGCTAGCGGGAGGTGTCGTGGAGACCCAGTACTTC. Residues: CASRRTLAGGVVETQYF.

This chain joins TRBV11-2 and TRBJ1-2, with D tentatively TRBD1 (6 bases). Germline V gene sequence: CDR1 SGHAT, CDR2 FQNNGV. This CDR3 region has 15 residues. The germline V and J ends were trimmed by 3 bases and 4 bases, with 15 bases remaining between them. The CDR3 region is CASSFLSTGPYGYTF. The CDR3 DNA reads TGTGCCAGCAGCTTCTTATCAACAGGGCCCTATGGCTACACCTTC.

CDR3 protein: CASSPNRGTEAFF. For the CDR3, the DNA is TGTGCCAGCAGTCCAAATAGAGGTACTGAAGCTTTCTTT. The V gene is TRBV28, the J gene TRBJ1-1; D not certain. V was trimmed by 5 bases and J by 5 bases, leaving 12 bases between them. Germline V gene data show CDR1 as MDHEN and CDR2 as SYDVKM. The CDR3 length is 13 residues.

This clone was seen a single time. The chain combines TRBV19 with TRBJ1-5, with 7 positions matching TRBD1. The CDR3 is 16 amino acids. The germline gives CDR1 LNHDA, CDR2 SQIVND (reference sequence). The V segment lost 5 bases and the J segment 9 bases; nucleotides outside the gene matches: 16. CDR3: CASSRTGTVYEPPQHF. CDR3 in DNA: TGTGCCAGTAGTCGCACCGGGACAGTCTACGAACCGCCCCAGCATTTT. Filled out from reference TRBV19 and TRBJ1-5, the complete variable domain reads DGGITQSPKYLFRKEGQNVTLSCEQNLNHDAMYWYRQDPGQGLRLIYYSQIVNDFQKGDIAEGYSVSREKKESFPLTVTSAQKNPTAFYLCASSRTGTVYEPPQHFGDGTRLSIL.

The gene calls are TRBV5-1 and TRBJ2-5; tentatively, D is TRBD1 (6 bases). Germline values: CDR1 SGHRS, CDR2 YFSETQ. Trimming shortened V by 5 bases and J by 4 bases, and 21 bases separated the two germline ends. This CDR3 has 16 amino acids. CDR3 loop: CASSTGLISPGETQYF. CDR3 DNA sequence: TGCGCCAGCAGTACAGGGTTGATCTCCCCTGGAGAGACCCAGTACTTC.

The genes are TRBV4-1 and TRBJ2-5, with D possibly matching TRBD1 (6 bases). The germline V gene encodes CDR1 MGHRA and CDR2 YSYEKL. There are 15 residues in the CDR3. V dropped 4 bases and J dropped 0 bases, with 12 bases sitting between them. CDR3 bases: TGCGCCAGCAGCCGGAAGTGGACAGACCAAGAGACCCAGTACTTC. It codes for CASSRKWTDQETQYF.

CDR3 nucleotides: TGTGCCAGCAGTTTAAGCGTAGACTATGGCTACACCTTC. Protein: CASSLSVDYGYTF. The rearrangement uses TRBV28 and TRBJ1-2; no clear D. This CDR3 spans 13 amino acids. Between the trimmed V and J ends, which lost 2 bases and 3 bases, there was a span of 7 bases. From germline, CDR1 is MDHEN and CDR2 SYDVKM.

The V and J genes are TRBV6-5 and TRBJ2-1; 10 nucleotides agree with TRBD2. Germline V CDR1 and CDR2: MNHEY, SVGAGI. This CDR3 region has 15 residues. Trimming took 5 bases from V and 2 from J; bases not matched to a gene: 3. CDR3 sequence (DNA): TGTGCCAGCAGTACGGGACTAGCGACCTACAATGAGCAGTTCTTC. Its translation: CASSTGLATYNEQFF.

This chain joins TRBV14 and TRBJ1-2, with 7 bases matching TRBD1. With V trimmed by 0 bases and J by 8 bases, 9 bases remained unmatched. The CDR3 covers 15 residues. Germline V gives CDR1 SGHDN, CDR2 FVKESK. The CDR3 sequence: CASSQEWGQLEGYTF. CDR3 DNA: TGTGCCAGCAGCCAAGAGTGGGGACAGTTAGAAGGCTACACCTTC.

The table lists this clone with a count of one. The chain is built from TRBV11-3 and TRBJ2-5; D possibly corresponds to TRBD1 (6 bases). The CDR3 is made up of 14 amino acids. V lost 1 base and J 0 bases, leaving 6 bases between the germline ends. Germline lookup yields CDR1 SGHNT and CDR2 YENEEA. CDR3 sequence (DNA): TGTGCCAGCAGCTTAGGGACAGACCAAGAGACCCAGTACTTC. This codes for CASSLGTDQETQYF.

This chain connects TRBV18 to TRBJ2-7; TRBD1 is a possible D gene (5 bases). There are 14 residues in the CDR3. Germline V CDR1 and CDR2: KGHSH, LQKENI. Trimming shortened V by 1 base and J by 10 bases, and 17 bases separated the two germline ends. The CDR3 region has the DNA TGTGCCAGCTCACCACTTTTAAGTGACAGAGAACAGTACTTC. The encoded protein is CASSPLLSDREQYF. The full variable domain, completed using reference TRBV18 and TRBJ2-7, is NAGVMQNPRHLVRRRGQEARLRCSPMKGHSHVYWYRQLPEEGLKFMVYLQKENIIDESGMPKERFSAEFPKEGPSILRIQQVVRGDSAAYFCASSPLLSDREQYFGPGTRLTVT.